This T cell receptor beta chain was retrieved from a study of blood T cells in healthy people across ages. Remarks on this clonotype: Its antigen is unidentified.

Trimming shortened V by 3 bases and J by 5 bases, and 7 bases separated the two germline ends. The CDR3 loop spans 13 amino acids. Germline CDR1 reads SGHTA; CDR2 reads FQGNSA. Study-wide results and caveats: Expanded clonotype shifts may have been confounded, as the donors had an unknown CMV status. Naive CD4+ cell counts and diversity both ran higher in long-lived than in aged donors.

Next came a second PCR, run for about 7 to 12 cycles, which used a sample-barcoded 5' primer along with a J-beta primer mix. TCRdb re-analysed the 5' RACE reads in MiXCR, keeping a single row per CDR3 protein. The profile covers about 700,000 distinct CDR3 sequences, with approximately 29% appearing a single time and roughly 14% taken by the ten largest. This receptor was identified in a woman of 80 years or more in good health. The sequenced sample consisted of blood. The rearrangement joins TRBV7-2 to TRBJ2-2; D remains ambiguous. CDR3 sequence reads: CASSFRSTGELFF. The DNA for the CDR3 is TGTGCCAGCAGCTTTAGATCGACCGGGGAGCTGTTTTTT. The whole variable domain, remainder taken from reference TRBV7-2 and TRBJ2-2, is GAGVSQSPSNKVTEKGKDVELRCDPISGHTALYWYRQSLGQGLEFLIYFQGNSAPDKSGLPSDRFSAERTGGSVSTLTIQRTQQEDSAVYLCASSFRSTGELFFGEGSRLTVL.